This record looks at one T cell receptor beta chain sequence and its context. What this receptor recognizes is not known. There are no base qualities to consult, and no much larger clone falls within one base. The time point tag for this specimen amounts to: patch test 3, about 24 weeks after DPC sensitization. The treatment or condition label, read with the paper, signifies: therapeutic diphenylcyclopropenone sensitization with weekly scalp DPC. Blood at each patch-test visit was drawn before the patch test was applied. Eligible patients were aged 18 to 70, diagnosed with alopecia, deemed suitable for DPC therapy, and excluded if pregnant. Unfractionated whole blood was collected in Tempus Blood RNA tubes, and total RNA was extracted from that blood. The entry originates in a study of human T cells and chemical hapten exposure (dated by TCRdb to the early 2020s). A note on the overall study: For sensitization, 2% DPC in acetone was applied to a roughly 2 cm by roughly 2 cm area of upper inner arm skin. Patients additionally received weekly therapeutic DPC doses to the scalp throughout the roughly 24-week study period. Patch testing on the upper back used Finn chambers containing 0.01% DPC, with scoring done after 6 days according to International Contact Dermatitis Research Group standards. Alopecia areata with under or over 50% scalp involvement, alopecia totalis and alopecia universalis were represented in the patient cohort, which was mostly female. Libraries were pooled for sequencing, and per-sample TCR yields varied mainly because of small differences in library volumes within the pool. In alopecia patients, the study followed how the peripheral blood TCR repertoire changed in vivo over primary and secondary sensitization to diphenylcyclopropenone (DPC), a hapten. Blood samples were taken from patients before sensitization (week 0) and then at 2, 6 and about 24 weeks after DPC sensitization. For TCR sequencing, blood came from 25 to 35 alopecia patients at anywhere from one to four time points (pre-sensitization, 2, 6 and 24 weeks). Broader findings and caveats from the paper: A positive correlation was found between the number of PT1 expanded TCRs and patch test score, with significance reached at thresholds 8, 16 and 32 but not 4. Repeated subsampling changed both the strength of the expansion versus patch-test correlation and the threshold at which the correlation became significant. Expanded TCRs formed significantly more large CDR3 similarity clusters than pre-sensitization or healthy control sets, consistent with antigen-driven responses. DPC sensitization did not change how many TCRs were above 1 in 1000 frequency, and no evidence was found of alterations in global repertoire structure. Alopecia, a presumed autoimmune disease, was present in all patients, so the immune response of the patients might differ from that of healthy individuals.

Inclusive of the bounding cysteine and phenylalanine, the CDR3 is 11 residues long. Only the CDR3 DNA stays, 33 bases, in frame from base 1. V is cut by 1 base and J by 4 bases, and the space between the germline ends is 1 base. CDR1 is given as MNHNS and CDR2 as SASEGT, both from the germline V gene. Library creation used RACE. The listed sequencing device is NextSeq 500. Library preparation attached unique molecular identifiers to individual cDNA molecules for quantitative, reproducible TCR counting. From each blood RNA sample, both TCR alpha and TCR beta chains were sequenced. The original methods were these. Samples had a median of roughly 100,000 TCRs, with a range from roughly 23,224 to 700,000. V, J and CDR3 annotation of the TCR reads was carried out using the Decombinator software suite. To make PS versus PT1 abundance plots, every sample was subsampled to the same number of TCRs (28,000). TCRs were defined as expanded if absent before sensitization and observed at least eight times at the 2-week time point. TCRdb reran the public reads through fastp at Q25 and MiXCR, keeping productive beta chains. Every distinct CDR3 protein forms one entry, paired with its most common genes and DNA. Clone size and V and J calls follow TCRdb, not the original study. The sample contains around 150,000 distinct CDR3 sequences, around a quarter of them found a single time. Roughly 2% of the sample comes from the top ten.

The specimen comprised whole blood, sampled in connection with sensitization to the hapten diphenylcyclopropenone (DPC). The rearranged chain carries TRBV6-1 and TRBJ2-5; there is no confident call for the D gene. The TCR sequence derives from a woman between 18 and 30 years old with alopecia areata. Some clones in this sample may be carry-over from other donors' samples. CDR3 protein: CASSEVETQYF. In nucleotides, the sequence is TGTGCCAGCAGTGAAGTAGAGACCCAGTACTTC.